This TCR beta chain was identified in a study of T-cell reconstitution after alpha-beta-depleted transplantation in children. Regarding the study as a whole: The study reportedly traced alpha-beta T cells about two months after transplant to several hundred expanded graft clones.

A few counts support this clonotype. Its cognate antigen is unknown. For TCRbeta, the library was prepared with unique molecular identifiers. TCRdb used MiXCR to reprocess the PCR reads, holding one entry per CDR3 protein. The table lists roughly 120,000 distinct CDR3 sequences, about 23% of them singletons. Trimming took 0 bases from V and 7 from J; bases not matched to a gene: 6. This CDR3 is built from 14 residues. CDR1 DFQATT and CDR2 SNEGSKA come from the germline V gene (reference sequence). The specimen was PBMCs, mostly from graft donor cells, collected 180 days after TCRalphabeta/CD19-depleted stem cell transplant. This clonotype was obtained from a male patient aged 2 to 10 who had a stem cell transplant for chronic granulomatous disease, so the T cells may come from the graft donor. The J gene is TRBJ2-1, the V gene TRBV20-1; TRBD2 agrees at 7 bases. The CDR3 loop reads CSAREGGPVNEQFF. CDR3 in DNA: TGCAGTGCTAGAGAGGGAGGGCCTGTGAATGAGCAGTTCTTC.